This T cell receptor beta chain was captured by sequencing in a study of blood T cell repertoires in COVID-19. At the level of the study: Donors in the United States, Italy and Spain gave samples during acute or convalescent COVID-19. T cells, B-cell-depleted T cells, or PBMCs provided the cDNA or gDNA that served as material.

The protocol was immunoSEQ multiplex PCR, while the TCRdb copy is restricted to in-frame clones and leaves out a portion. The sample consists of 130,000 to 150,000 clones, approximately 89% of them appearing once. The CDR3 is 13 residues long. CDR1 and CDR2 (germline): KGHSH, LQKENI. Trimming stripped 4 bases from V and 1 base from J, with 8 bases between. This TCR derives from a woman aged 45 to 65 with acute or convalescent COVID-19. The sample taken for sequencing was peripheral blood. This sequence joins TRBV18 and TRBJ2-7; possibly TRBD1 for D (6 bases). This chain's CDR3 is CASSRTGSYEQYF. The DNA for the CDR3 is TGTGCCAGCTCACGCACAGGGTCCTACGAGCAGTACTTC. Based on the CDR3 plus reference TRBV18 and TRBJ2-7, the full variable domain is NAGVMQNPRHLVRRRGQEARLRCSPMKGHSHVYWYRQLPEEGLKFMVYLQKENIIDESGMPKERFSAEFPKEGPSILRIQQVVRGDSAAYFCASSRTGSYEQYFGPGTRLTVT.